This T cell receptor (beta chain) was sequenced for a study of T cell changes during pregnancy in multiple sclerosis. Sequencing was performed with immunoSEQ multiplex PCR; in TCRdb, only in-frame clones are kept and a portion is missing. The table records around 96,000 clones, approximately 95% of them present only once. This CDR3 is built from 14 residues. The germline CDR1 and CDR2 sequences are SGHRS and YFSETQ. V was clipped by 0 bases and J by 9 bases; unmatched bases: 5. The sample was peripheral blood, taken in the first trimester of pregnancy. The origin of this receptor is a female donor with multiple sclerosis, enrolled in a pregnancy study. The genes are TRBV5-1 and TRBJ2-1; 8 nucleotides line up with TRBD2. The CDR3 spells CASSLAGGAGEQFF. CDR3 coding DNA: TGCGCCAGCAGCTTGGCCGGGGGGGCGGGTGAGCAGTTCTTC. The entire variable domain, with the rest obtained from reference TRBV5-1 and TRBJ2-1, is as follows: KAGVTQTPRYLIKTRGQQVTLSCSPISGHRSVSWYQQTPGQGLQFLFEYFSETQRNKGNFPGRFSGRQFSNSRSEMNVSTLELGDSALYLCASSLAGGAGEQFFGPGTRLTVL.